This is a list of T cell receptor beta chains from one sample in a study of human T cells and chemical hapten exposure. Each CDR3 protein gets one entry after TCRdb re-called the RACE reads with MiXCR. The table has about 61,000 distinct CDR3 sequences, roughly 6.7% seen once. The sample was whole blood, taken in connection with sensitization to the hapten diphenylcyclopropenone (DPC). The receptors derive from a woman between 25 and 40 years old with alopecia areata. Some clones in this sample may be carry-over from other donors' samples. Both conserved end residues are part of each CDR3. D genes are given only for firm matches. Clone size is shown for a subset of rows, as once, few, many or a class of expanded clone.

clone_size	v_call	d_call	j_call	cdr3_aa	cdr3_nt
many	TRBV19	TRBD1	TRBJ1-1	CASSTGRGEENTEAFF	TGTGCCAGTAGTACGGGCAGGGGGGAAGAGAACACTGAAGCTTTCTTT
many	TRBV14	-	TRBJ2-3	CASSQDREDTQYF	TGTGCCAGCAGCCAAGATCGGGAAGATACGCAGTATTTT
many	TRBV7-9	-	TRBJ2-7	CASSLVGARNEQYF	TGTGCCAGCAGCTTAGTGGGGGCCAGGAACGAGCAGTACTTC
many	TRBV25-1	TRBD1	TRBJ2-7	CASSRTGYEQYF	TGTGCCAGCAGCAGGACAGGGTACGAGCAGTACTTC
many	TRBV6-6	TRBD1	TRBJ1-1	CASSSSLGQGASFEAFF	TGTGCCAGCAGTTCTAGCTTAGGACAGGGGGCCTCATTTGAAGCTTTCTTT
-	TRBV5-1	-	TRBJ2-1	CASSPNRALNEQFF	TGCGCCAGCAGCCCGAACCGGGCCCTCAATGAGCAGTTCTTC
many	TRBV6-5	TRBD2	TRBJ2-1	CASSFRGGAGEQFF	TGTGCCAGCAGTTTCCGCGGGGGGGCAGGTGAGCAGTTCTTC
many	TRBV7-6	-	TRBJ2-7	CASSASSSYEQYF	TGTGCCAGCAGCGCGTCAAGCTCCTACGAGCAGTACTTC
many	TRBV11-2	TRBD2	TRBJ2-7	CASSSGLEQYF	TGTGCCAGCAGTTCGGGACTAGAGCAGTACTTC
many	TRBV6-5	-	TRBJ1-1	CASSGGLAGTEAFF	TGTGCCAGCAGCGGGGGGCTTGCTGGCACTGAAGCTTTCTTT
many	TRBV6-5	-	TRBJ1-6	CASASGPASPLHF	TGTGCCAGTGCCTCGGGACCGGCTTCACCCCTCCACTTT
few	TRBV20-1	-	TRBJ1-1	CSARENDLTEAFF	TGCAGTGCTAGAGAAAATGATCTCACTGAAGCTTTCTTT
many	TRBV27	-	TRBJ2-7	CASRGGLYEQYF	TGTGCCAGCAGGGGGGGTCTCTACGAGCAGTACTTC
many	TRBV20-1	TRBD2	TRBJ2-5	CSARDESSGGPRETQYF	TGCAGTGCTAGAGATGAGAGTAGCGGGGGGCCGCGAGAGACCCAGTACTTC
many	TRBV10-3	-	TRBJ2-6	CAISVMMASDSGANVLTF	TGTGCCATCAGTGTAATGATGGCGAGCGACTCTGGGGCCAACGTCCTGACTTTC
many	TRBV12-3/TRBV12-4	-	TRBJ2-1	CASSNAWQFF	TGTGCCAGCAGCAACGCCTGGCAGTTCTTC
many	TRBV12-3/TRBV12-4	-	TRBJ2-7	CASSFGDRYPYEQYF	TGTGCCAGCAGTTTTGGAGACAGGTATCCCTACGAGCAGTACTTC
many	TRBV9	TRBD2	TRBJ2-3	CASSVGSGGVADTQYF	TGTGCCAGCAGCGTAGGGAGCGGGGGGGTGGCGGATACGCAGTATTTT
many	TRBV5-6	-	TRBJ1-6	CASRTGLEAPLHF	TGTGCCAGCAGAACAGGGCTAGAGGCACCCCTCCACTTT
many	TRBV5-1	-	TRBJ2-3	CASSLVADTQYF	TGCGCCAGCAGCTTGGTAGCTGATACGCAGTATTTT
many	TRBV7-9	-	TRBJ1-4	CASSSGNEKLFF	TGTGCCAGCAGTTCTGGGAATGAAAAACTGTTTTTT
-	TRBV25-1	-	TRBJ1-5	CASTEGNQPQHF	TGTGCCAGCACTGAGGGCAATCAGCCCCAGCATTTT
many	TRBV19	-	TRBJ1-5	CASSPKGGNQPQHF	TGTGCCAGTAGCCCGAAGGGGGGGAATCAGCCCCAGCATTTT
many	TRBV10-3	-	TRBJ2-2	CATRFRADTGELFF	TGTGCCACCCGATTCAGGGCGGACACCGGGGAGCTGTTTTTT
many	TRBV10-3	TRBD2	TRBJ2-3	CAISESDGGGGTDTQYF	TGTGCCATCAGTGAGTCCGACGGCGGGGGGGGCACAGATACGCAGTATTTT
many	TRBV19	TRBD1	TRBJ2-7	CASSAGTGPLSF	TGTGCCAGTAGTGCCGGGACAGGGCCCTTGAGCTTC
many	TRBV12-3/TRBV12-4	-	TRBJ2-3	CASSRGAGADTQYF	TGTGCCAGCAGTCGGGGGGCCGGGGCAGATACGCAGTATTTT
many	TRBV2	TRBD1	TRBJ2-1	CASSLTGGPYNEQFF	TGTGCCAGCAGCCTGACAGGGGGCCCCTACAATGAGCAGTTCTTC
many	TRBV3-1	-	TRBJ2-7	CASSQWSEFGEQYF	TGTGCCAGCAGCCAATGGAGTGAGTTCGGGGAGCAGTACTTC
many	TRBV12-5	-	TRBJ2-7	CASGPAGIYEQYF	TGTGCTAGTGGTCCGGCAGGGATCTACGAGCAGTACTTC
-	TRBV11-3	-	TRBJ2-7	CASSSQGSYEQYF	TGTGCCAGCAGCTCACAGGGTTCCTACGAGCAGTACTTC
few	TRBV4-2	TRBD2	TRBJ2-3	CASSQGTASGGPDTQYF	TGTGCCAGCAGCCAAGGAACGGCTAGCGGGGGGCCAGATACGCAGTATTTT
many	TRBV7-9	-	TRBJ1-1	CASSFDSLGGIEAFF	TGTGCCAGCAGCTTTGACAGCCTGGGCGGAATTGAAGCTTTCTTT
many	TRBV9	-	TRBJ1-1	CASSLDSNTEAFF	TGTGCCAGCTCCCTGGACAGCAACACTGAAGCTTTCTTT
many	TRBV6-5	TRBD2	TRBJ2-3	CASRTRFSGGYTDTQYF	TGTGCCAGCAGAACCCGGTTTAGCGGGGGTTACACAGATACGCAGTATTTT
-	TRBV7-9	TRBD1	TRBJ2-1	CASSARQGSYNEQFF	TGTGCCAGCAGCGCCAGACAGGGCTCCTACAATGAGCAGTTCTTC
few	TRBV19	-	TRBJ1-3	CASGRGGNGNTIYF	TGTGCCAGTGGTCGTGGAGGAAATGGAAACACCATATATTTT
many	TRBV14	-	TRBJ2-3	CASSQRGLARRTDTQYF	TGTGCCAGCAGCCAAAGGGGGCTAGCGAGGAGGACAGATACGCAGTATTTT
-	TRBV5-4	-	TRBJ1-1	CASSLSSMNTEAFF	TGTGCCAGCAGCTTGTCAAGCATGAACACTGAAGCTTTCTTT
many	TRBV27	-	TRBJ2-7	CASSLGGRVNEQYF	TGTGCCAGCAGTCTTGGGGGGCGCGTCAACGAGCAGTACTTC
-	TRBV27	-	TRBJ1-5	CASSLGVGSNQPQHF	TGTGCCAGCAGTTTGGGCGTTGGCAGCAATCAGCCCCAGCATTTT
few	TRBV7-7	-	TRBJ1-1	CASSSRDAEMNTEAFF	TGTGCTAGCAGCTCCCGCGACGCAGAAATGAACACTGAAGCTTTCTTT
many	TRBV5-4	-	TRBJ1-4	CASSRELNEKLFF	TGTGCCAGCAGCCGGGAACTCAATGAAAAACTGTTTTTT
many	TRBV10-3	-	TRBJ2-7	CAIRGDITYEQYF	TGTGCCATCAGGGGGGACATTACCTACGAGCAGTACTTC
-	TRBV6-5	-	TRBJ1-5	CASKRTRAGNQPQHF	TGTGCCAGCAAACGGACAAGGGCCGGCAATCAGCCCCAGCATTTT
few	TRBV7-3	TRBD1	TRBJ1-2	CASSSGQGRGYTF	TGTGCCAGCAGCTCCGGACAGGGGAGAGGCTACACCTTC
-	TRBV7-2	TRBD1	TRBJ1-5	CASSPNRGGQPQHF	TGTGCCAGCAGCCCAAACAGGGGCGGGCAGCCCCAGCATTTT
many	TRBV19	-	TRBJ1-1	CASSRSSNTEAFF	TGTGCCAGTAGTAGGTCTTCGAACACTGAAGCTTTCTTT
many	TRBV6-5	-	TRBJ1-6	CASRQNNSPLHF	TGTGCCAGCCGTCAGAATAATTCACCCCTCCACTTT
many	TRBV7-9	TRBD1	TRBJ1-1	CASSLVDRGYTEAFF	TGTGCCAGCAGCTTAGTAGACAGGGGTTACACTGAAGCTTTCTTT
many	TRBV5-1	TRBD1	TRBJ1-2	CASSLETGIGGYTF	TGCGCCAGCAGCTTGGAGACAGGGATAGGCGGCTACACCTTC
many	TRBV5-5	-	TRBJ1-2	CASTRSGDYGYTF	TGTGCCAGCACAAGGTCAGGAGACTATGGCTACACCTTC
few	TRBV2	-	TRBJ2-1	CASSEGWTNEQFF	TGTGCCAGCAGTGAAGGATGGACCAATGAGCAGTTCTTC
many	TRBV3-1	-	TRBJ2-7	CASSQAYRAYEQYF	TGTGCCAGCAGCCAAGCCTACCGAGCCTACGAGCAGTACTTC
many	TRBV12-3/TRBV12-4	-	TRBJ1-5	CASRPTGHQPQHF	TGTGCCAGCAGGCCTACAGGGCATCAGCCCCAGCATTTT
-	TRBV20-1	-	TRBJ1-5	CSARGALGNQPQHF	TGCAGTGCTAGGGGGGCTTTGGGCAATCAGCCCCAGCATTTT
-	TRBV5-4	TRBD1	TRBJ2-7	CASSRSTGASHEQYF	TGTGCCAGCAGCCGTTCGACAGGGGCGTCCCACGAGCAGTACTTC